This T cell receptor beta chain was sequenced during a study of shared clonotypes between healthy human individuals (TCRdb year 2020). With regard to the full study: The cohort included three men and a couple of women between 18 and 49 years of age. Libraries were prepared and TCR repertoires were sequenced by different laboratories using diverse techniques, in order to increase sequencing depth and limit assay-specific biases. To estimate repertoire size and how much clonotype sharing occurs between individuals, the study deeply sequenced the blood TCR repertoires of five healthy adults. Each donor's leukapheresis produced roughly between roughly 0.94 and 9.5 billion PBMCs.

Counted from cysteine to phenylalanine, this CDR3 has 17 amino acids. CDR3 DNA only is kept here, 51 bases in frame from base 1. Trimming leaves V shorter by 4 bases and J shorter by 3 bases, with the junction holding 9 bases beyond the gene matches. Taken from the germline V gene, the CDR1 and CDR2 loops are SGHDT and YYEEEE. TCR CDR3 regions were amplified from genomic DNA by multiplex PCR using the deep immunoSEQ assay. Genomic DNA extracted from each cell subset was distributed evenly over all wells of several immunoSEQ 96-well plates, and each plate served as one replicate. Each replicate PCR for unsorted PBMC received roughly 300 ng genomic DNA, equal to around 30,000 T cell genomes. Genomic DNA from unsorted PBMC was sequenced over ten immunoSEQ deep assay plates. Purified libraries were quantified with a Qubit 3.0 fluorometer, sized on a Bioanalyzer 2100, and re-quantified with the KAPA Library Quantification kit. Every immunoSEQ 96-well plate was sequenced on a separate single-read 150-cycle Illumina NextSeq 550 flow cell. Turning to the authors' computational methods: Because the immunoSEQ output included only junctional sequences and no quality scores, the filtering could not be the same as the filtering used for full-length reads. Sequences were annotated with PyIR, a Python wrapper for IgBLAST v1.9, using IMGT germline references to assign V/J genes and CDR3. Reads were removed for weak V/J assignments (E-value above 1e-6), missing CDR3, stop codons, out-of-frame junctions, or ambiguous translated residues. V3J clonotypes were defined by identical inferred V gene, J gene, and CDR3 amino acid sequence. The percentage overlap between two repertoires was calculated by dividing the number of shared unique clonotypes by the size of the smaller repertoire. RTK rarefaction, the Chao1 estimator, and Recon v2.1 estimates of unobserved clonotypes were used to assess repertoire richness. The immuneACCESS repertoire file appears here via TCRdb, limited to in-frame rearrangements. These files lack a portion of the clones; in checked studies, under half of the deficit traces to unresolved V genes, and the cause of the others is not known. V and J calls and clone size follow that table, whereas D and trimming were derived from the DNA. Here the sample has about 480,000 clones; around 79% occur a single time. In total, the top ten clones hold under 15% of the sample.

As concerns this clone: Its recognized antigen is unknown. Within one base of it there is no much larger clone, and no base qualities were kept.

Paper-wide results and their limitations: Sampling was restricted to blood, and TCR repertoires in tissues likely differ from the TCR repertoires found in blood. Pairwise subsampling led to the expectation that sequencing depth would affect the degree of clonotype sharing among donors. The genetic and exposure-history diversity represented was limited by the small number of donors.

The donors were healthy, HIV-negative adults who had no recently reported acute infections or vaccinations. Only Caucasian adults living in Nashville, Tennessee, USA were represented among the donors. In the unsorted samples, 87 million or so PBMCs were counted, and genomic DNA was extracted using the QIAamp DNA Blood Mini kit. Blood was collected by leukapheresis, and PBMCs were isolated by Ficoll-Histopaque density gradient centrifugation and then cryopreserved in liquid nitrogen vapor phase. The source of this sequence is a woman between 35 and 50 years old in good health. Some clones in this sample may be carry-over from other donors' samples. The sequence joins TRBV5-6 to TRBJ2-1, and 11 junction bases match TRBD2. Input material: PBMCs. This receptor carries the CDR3 CASSPRWGTSGYNEQFF. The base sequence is TGTGCCAGCAGCCCCCGCTGGGGGACTAGCGGCTACAATGAGCAGTTCTTC.